This entry lists 21 T cell receptor beta chains sequenced from one sample in a study of T cells after yellow fever vaccination. One entry per CDR3 protein, called by TCRdb with MiXCR from the 5' RACE reads. The sample lists around 310,000 distinct CDR3 sequences, more than 8.5% occurring once. The material was PBMCs, obtained on the day of the first yellow fever vaccination. All receptors derive from a young man who received the YFV17D yellow fever vaccine.

This clonotype was seen a few times. V is TRBV6-5 and J is TRBJ2-5; D may correspond to TRBD1 or TRBD2 (5 bases each). Trimming took 0 bases from V and 1 from J, leaving 12 bases between them. The V gene's germline CDR1 is MNHEY and CDR2 SVGAGI. The CDR3 extends over 16 amino acids. CDR3 DNA sequence: TGTGCCAGCAGTTACTCGGGCCGAGGGACCCAAGAGACCCAGTACTTC. Its translation: CASSYSGRGTQETQYF.

The sample holds a few counts of this clonotype. CDR3 bases: TGTGCCAGCAGTTACATTGGACTAGCGGGGGCCAACACCGGGGAGCTGTTTTTT. Translated: CASSYIGLAGANTGELFF. This sequence joins TRBV6-5 and TRBJ2-2; 13 nucleotides line up with TRBD2. Looked up from germline, CDR1 is MNHEY and CDR2 is SVGAGI. Losses at the gene ends were 2 bases for V and 2 bases for J; bases not matched to a gene: 5. The CDR3 is made up of 18 amino acids.

This clonotype was counted many times. The chain has TRBV5-5 and TRBJ2-2, with D tentatively TRBD1 (6 bases). Germline V gives CDR1 SGHKS, CDR2 YYEKEE (reference sequence). The germline V and J ends were trimmed by 4 bases and 4 bases, with 14 bases remaining between them. The CDR3 consists of 15 residues. The CDR3: CASSGIQGFTGELFF. The CDR3 nucleotides are TGTGCCAGCAGCGGGATACAGGGATTCACCGGGGAGCTGTTTTTT. Based on the CDR3 plus reference TRBV5-5 and TRBJ2-2, the full variable domain is DAGVTQSPTHLIKTRGQQVTLRCSPISGHKSVSWYQQVLGQGPQFIFQYYEKEERGRGNFPDRFSARQFPNYSSELNVNALLLGDSALYLCASSGIQGFTGELFFGEGSRLTVL.

The chain carries TRBV25-1 and TRBJ1-1; 7 positions match TRBD1. The ends lost 8 bases at V and 2 bases at J; junction bases unmatched: 11. The CDR3 is made up of 15 amino acids. Germline V gene sequence: CDR1 MGHDK, CDR2 SYGVNS. DNA for the CDR3: TGTGCCAGCGGACCCCCGGGACAGCAAAACACTGAAGCTTTCTTT. Its protein is CASGPPGQQNTEAFF.

This clonotype was counted only a few times. The V call is TRBV28, the J call TRBJ2-3, with D perhaps TRBD1 (5 bases). This CDR3 has 12 residues. Between the trimmed V and J ends, which lost 2 bases and 14 bases, there was a span of 14 bases. CDR1 MDHEN and CDR2 SYDVKM come from the germline V gene. The CDR3 sequence: CASSLTAGHLYF. The DNA of the CDR3 is TGTGCCAGCAGTTTAACGGCAGGACACCTGTATTTT. Using reference TRBV28 and TRBJ2-3 for the parts outside the CDR3, the full variable domain is DVKVTQSSRYLVKRTGEKVFLECVQDMDHENMFWYRQDPGLGLRLIYFSYDVKMKEKGDIPEGYSVSREKKERFSLILESASTNQTSMYLCASSLTAGHLYFGPGTRLTVL.

This clonotype occurred a few times. CDR3 sequence reads: CASSFPSNAHTDTQYF. The CDR3 DNA sequence: TGTGCCAGCAGCTTCCCCTCTAACGCTCACACAGATACGCAGTATTTT. The chain has TRBV7-9 and TRBJ2-3, with D hard to call. CDR1 and CDR2 (germline): SEHNR, FQNEAQ (reference sequence). This CDR3 is built from 16 residues. Trimming took off 3 bases at V and 2 bases at J, with 15 bases between the two ends.

In this sample, this clonotype turned up many times. V usage is TRBV5-6 and J usage is TRBJ1-4, with 9 bases lining up with TRBD1. The CDR3 consists of 15 residues. Germline lookup yields CDR1 SGHDT and CDR2 YYEEEE. Trimming at V came to 3 bases and at J to 7 bases, leaving 7 bases not matched to a gene. The CDR3 loop is CASSSPGTGSEKLFF. CDR3 nucleotide sequence: TGTGCCAGCAGCTCACCCGGGACAGGGTCTGAAAAACTGTTTTTT.

This clonotype was counted ten times or more. V gene TRBV6-1 combines with J gene TRBJ1-4; D gene uncertain. Trimming took off 7 bases at V and 4 bases at J, with 22 bases between the two ends. Per the germline V gene, CDR1 is MNHNS and CDR2 is SASEGT. The length of the CDR3 is 17 residues. DNA for the CDR3: TGTGCCAGCATCCTGAGGCCGGAGCCTTCGCGTAATGAAAAACTGTTTTTT. It encodes CASILRPEPSRNEKLFF.

This chain joins TRBV4-3 and TRBJ2-3; D perhaps matches TRBD1 (6 bases). The V gene lost 0 bases and the J gene lost 4 bases, with 17 bases spanning the gap. The CDR3 has 17 residues. Germline CDR1 reads LGHNA; CDR2 reads YSLEER. In DNA form, the CDR3 reads TGCGCCAGCAGCCAAGATCTACAGGGCTCTCTGGCAGATACGCAGTATTTT. Translated, it gives CASSQDLQGSLADTQYF.

In this sample, this clonotype turned up a few times. The chain carries TRBV7-2 and TRBJ1-6, with D perhaps matching TRBD1 (5 bases). V shed 2 bases and J shed 9 bases, with 14 bases lying between them. Germline loops: CDR1 SGHTA, CDR2 FQGNSA. CDR3 size: 15 residues. The CDR3 loop is CASSLWTNGASPLHF. The CDR3 DNA reads as TGTGCCAGCAGCTTATGGACAAATGGGGCTTCACCCCTCCACTTT. The whole variable domain, filled in from reference TRBV7-2 and TRBJ1-6, reads GAGVSQSPSNKVTEKGKDVELRCDPISGHTALYWYRQSLGQGLEFLIYFQGNSAPDKSGLPSDRFSAERTGGSVSTLTIQRTQQEDSAVYLCASSLWTNGASPLHFGNGTRLTVT.

This clonotype came up many times. This chain links TRBV18 with TRBJ1-2; no clear D gene. There are 13 residues in the CDR3. The germline CDR1 and CDR2 sequences are KGHSH and LQKENI. Trimming pared 0 bases from V and 2 bases from J, leaving 4 bases between. CDR3 DNA: TGTGCCAGCTCACCACCGGCGAACTATGGCTACACCTTC. Amino acids: CASSPPANYGYTF.

The J gene is TRBJ2-7, the V gene TRBV6-1; D is ambiguous. The germline V gene has CDR1 MNHNS and CDR2 SASEGT. This CDR3 is built from 15 residues. V was clipped by 5 bases and J by 4 bases, with 18 bases between them. CDR3: CASSRIMGNTYEQYF. CDR3 DNA: TGTGCCAGCAGTCGGATAATGGGAAACACATACGAGCAGTACTTC.

This clonotype was detected ten times or more. The gene calls are TRBV6-5 and TRBJ2-5, with D perhaps TRBD2 (6 bases). The V gene's germline CDR1 is MNHEY and CDR2 SVGAGI. With 2 bases removed from V and 7 bases from J, the gap between germline ends came to 8 bases. The CDR3 sequence is 12 residues long. The CDR3 sequence: CASSYPGGTQYF. CDR3 nucleotides: TGTGCCAGCAGTTACCCCGGGGGGACCCAGTACTTC.

The rearrangement links TRBV4-2 to TRBJ2-3; the D gene is possibly TRBD1 (5 bases). V was trimmed by 1 base and J by 2 bases, leaving 13 bases between them. The CDR3 consists of 16 residues. Germline V CDR1 and CDR2: LGHNA, YNFKEQ. CDR3 in DNA: TGTGCCAGCAGCCAAGTTCGGCAGGGAATCACAGATACGCAGTATTTT. Its translation: CASSQVRQGITDTQYF.

In its sample, this clonotype was seen a few times. The chain joins TRBV7-6 to TRBJ1-2; perhaps TRBD1 as D (5 bases). Trimming cost V 5 bases and J 7 bases, with 17 bases left between them. The germline V gene encodes CDR1 SGHVS and CDR2 FNYEAQ. CDR3 size: 14 residues. The CDR3, as DNA: TGTGCCAGCAGCCCCGAGGCAGGGTTACGTGGCTACACCTTC. Its translation: CASSPEAGLRGYTF.

The chain is built from TRBV20-1 and TRBJ1-2; 7 bases align to TRBD1. CDR1 DFQATT and CDR2 SNEGSKA come from the germline V gene (reference sequence). The trim removed 3 bases at V and 6 bases at J, leaving 4 bases unmatched. The CDR3 loop spans 12 amino acids. CDR3 sequence reads: CSASPTGDGYTF. CDR3 coding DNA: TGCAGTGCTAGCCCCACAGGGGATGGCTACACCTTC.

This clonotype has a count of ten or more. The genes are TRBV4-1 and TRBJ2-1; no definite D call. The CDR3 is made up of 17 amino acids. CDR1 and CDR2 from the germline V gene are MGHRA and YSYEKL. Trimming cost V 2 bases and J 1 base, with 15 bases left between them. In DNA form, the CDR3 reads TGCGCCAGCAGCCAACCTACGGGTTATGGGTCCTACAATGAGCAGTTCTTC. This gives the protein CASSQPTGYGSYNEQFF.

This chain joins TRBV7-2 and TRBJ1-2; no definite D call. Germline V lookup: CDR1 SGHTA, CDR2 FQGNSA. This CDR3 is 12 amino acids long. Trimming left V 1 base short and J 6 bases short, with 6 bases between. The CDR3 loop reads CASSLGFDGYTF. The CDR3 DNA reads TGTGCCAGCAGCTTAGGGTTCGATGGCTACACCTTC.

A note on this clonotype: Sequence at one end of the junction differs from germline and may be a read error. DNA of the CDR3: TGTGCCGGCAGCGGCAGGGCCTCTAGCAATCAGCCCCAGCATTTT. This sequence encodes CAGSGRASSNQPQHF. The rearrangement joins TRBV6-1 to TRBJ1-5, with D possibly matching TRBD1 (5 bases). There are 15 residues in the CDR3. CDR1 is MNHNS and CDR2 is SASEGT in the germline V gene.

The V call is TRBV19, the J call TRBJ1-2; D gene unclear. The V end was cut by 10 bases, the J end by 8 bases, with 20 bases between. Looked up from germline, CDR1 is LNHDA and CDR2 is SQIVND (reference sequence). This CDR3 comprises 13 residues. The CDR3 protein is CATTNAGVRGYTF. The CDR3 region has the DNA TGTGCCACCACAAATGCGGGCGTGAGAGGCTACACCTTC.

This clonotype showed up just a few times. This chain joins TRBV11-2 and TRBJ2-3; D remains unclear. Germline lookup yields CDR1 SGHAT and CDR2 FQNNGV. CDR3 length equals 14 residues. V was cut by 11 bases and J by 0 bases, with 15 bases left in between. The CDR3 coding sequence is TGTGCCTCACCCGGCCAATCTAGCACAGATACGCAGTATTTT. Translated: CASPGQSSTDTQYF.